Below, 16 T cell receptor beta chains from the same sample are listed, as sequenced in a study of chemoradiotherapy in HPV16-positive cancers. The method was immunoSEQ multiplex PCR; TCRdb's version includes in-frame clones alone and lacks a portion of them. The repertoire includes roughly 30,000 clones, about 90% of them detected once, and 3.6% sits in the top ten. This specimen consisted of blood, obtained from a patient who underwent chemoradiotherapy. All receptors come from a human donor with HPV-associated anogenital cancer.

The chain links TRBV6-4 to TRBJ2-1; D not certain. The germline CDR1 and CDR2 sequences are MRHNA and SNTAGT. The CDR3 runs to 13 residues. Trimming left V 3 bases short and J 5 bases short, with 8 bases between. The CDR3 loop reads CASSEARNNEQFF. CDR3 coding DNA: TGTGCCAGCAGTGAGGCTAGAAACAATGAGCAGTTCTTC.

This clone turned up a few times. The J gene is TRBJ1-6, the V gene TRBV7-9; no clear D gene. The CDR3 is 16 residues long. Trimming cost V 5 bases and J 2 bases, with 13 bases left between them. In germline, CDR1 is SEHNR, CDR2 FQNEAQ (reference sequence). CDR3 loop: CASSPVGGTYNSPLHF. DNA for the CDR3: TGTGCCAGCAGCCCAGTCGGCGGAACCTATAATTCACCCCTCCACTTT.

This clone has more than one count but fewer than ten. This chain uses TRBV27 with TRBJ2-7; D call uncertain. V dropped 8 bases and J dropped 3 bases, with 14 bases sitting between them. The germline gives CDR1 MNHEY, CDR2 SMNVEV (reference sequence). This CDR3 is built from 13 residues. In DNA form, the CDR3 reads TGTGCCAGCCGTCCTAGGACGAACTACGAGCAGTACTTC. Translated: CASRPRTNYEQYF.

The chain links TRBV7-6 to TRBJ2-2; a weak D match, TRBD2 (6 bases). Germline loops: CDR1 SGHVS, CDR2 FNYEAQ. The V and J ends lost 2 bases and 0 bases respectively, with 13 bases between them. The CDR3 spans 17 residues. The CDR3 DNA reads as TGTGCCAGCAGCTTACTTCCCGGGGGAACGAACACCGGGGAGCTGTTTTTT. Protein sequence: CASSLLPGGTNTGELFF. The whole variable domain, filled in from reference TRBV7-6 and TRBJ2-2, reads GAGVSQSPRYKVTKRGQDVALRCDPISGHVSLYWYRQALGQGPEFLTYFNYEAQQDKSGLPNDRFSAERPEGSISTLTIQRTEQRDSAMYRCASSLLPGGTNTGELFFGEGSRLTVL.

V gene TRBV2 combines with J gene TRBJ2-1, with 7 bases lining up with TRBD2. J was trimmed by 2 bases and V by 7 bases; bases with no gene match: 5. Germline lookup yields CDR1 SNHLY and CDR2 FYNNEI. CDR3 length: 14 amino acids. The CDR3 region is CASKGGGTYNEQFF. The DNA of the CDR3 is TGTGCCAGCAAAGGCGGGGGAACCTACAATGAGCAGTTCTTC.

This chain joins TRBV4-3 and TRBJ1-4, with TRBD1 matching over 8 bases. Germline-derived CDR1 and CDR2 are LGHNA and YSLEER. The CDR3 has 15 residues. Germline trimming cut 4 bases from V and 7 bases from J; bases unmatched to any gene: 8. CDR3: CASSRRTGRLEKLFF. In DNA form, the CDR3 reads TGCGCCAGCAGCCGCCGGACAGGGAGGCTTGAAAAACTGTTTTTT.

The chain recombines TRBV5-1 with TRBJ2-1; D ambiguous. Trimming pared 0 bases from V and 10 bases from J, leaving 8 bases between. Germline CDR1 reads SGHRS; CDR2 reads YFSETQ. The CDR3 runs to 12 residues. The CDR3 region is CASSLELDEQFF. DNA for the CDR3: TGCGCCAGCAGCTTGGAGTTGGACGAGCAGTTCTTC. The full variable domain, its missing parts supplied by reference TRBV5-1 and TRBJ2-1, is KAGVTQTPRYLIKTRGQQVTLSCSPISGHRSVSWYQQTPGQGLQFLFEYFSETQRNKGNFPGRFSGRQFSNSRSEMNVSTLELGDSALYLCASSLELDEQFFGPGTRLTVL.

The chain carries TRBV19 and TRBJ2-4; possibly TRBD1 or TRBD2 for D (6 bases each). Germline lookup yields CDR1 LNHDA and CDR2 SQIVND (reference sequence). This CDR3 region has 16 residues. The V end was cut by 4 bases, the J end by 4 bases, with 17 bases between. The CDR3 reads CASSTPGRQGKNIQYF. CDR3 coding DNA: TGTGCCAGTAGTACCCCTGGGAGGCAGGGGAAAAACATTCAGTACTTC.

This chain joins TRBV7-6 and TRBJ2-3, with 12 bases aligning to TRBD2. The V segment lost 5 bases and the J segment 1 base; nucleotides outside the gene matches: 4. In germline, CDR1 is SGHVS, CDR2 FNYEAQ. This CDR3 spans 16 amino acids. CDR3 sequence: CASSPRLAGGTDTQYF. The DNA of the CDR3 is TGTGCCAGCAGCCCCAGACTAGCGGGGGGCACAGATACGCAGTATTTT.

J is TRBJ1-1 and V is TRBV6-6, with a tentative D call TRBD1 (5 bases). Germline V CDR1 and CDR2: MNHNY, SVGAGI (reference sequence). V lost 6 bases and J lost 6, with 11 bases in between. The CDR3 covers 12 residues. The CDR3 spells CASSRVVAEAFF. CDR3 coding DNA: TGTGCCAGCAGCAGGGTGGTGGCTGAAGCTTTCTTT.

The chain uses TRBV7-2 and TRBJ1-3; D unresolved. V gave up 2 bases and J gave up 0 bases, with 14 bases separating them. This CDR3 spans 17 amino acids. CDR1 SGHTA and CDR2 FQGNSA come from the germline V gene. CDR3 nucleotide sequence: TGTGCCAGCAGCTTAACTTTCTGGGAGAGCTCTGGAAACACCATATATTTT. It translates to CASSLTFWESSGNTIYF. The whole variable domain, remainder taken from reference TRBV7-2 and TRBJ1-3, is GAGVSQSPSNKVTEKGKDVELRCDPISGHTALYWYRQSLGQGLEFLIYFQGNSAPDKSGLPSDRFSAERTGGSVSTLTIQRTQQEDSAVYLCASSLTFWESSGNTIYFGEGSWLTVV.

The chain employs TRBV7-9 and TRBJ1-2, with D possibly matching TRBD1 (5 bases). The V and J ends lost 8 bases and 4 bases respectively, with 20 bases between them. The CDR3 is made up of 15 amino acids. Germline CDR1 SEHNR, CDR2 FQNEAQ (reference sequence). In DNA, the CDR3 is TGTGCCAGCGTCACCGGGGCAGGGACTTTCTATGGCTACACCTTC. It encodes CASVTGAGTFYGYTF.

The V call is TRBV30, the J call TRBJ2-7, with TRBD2 identical over 9 bases. From germline, CDR1 is GTSNPN and CDR2 SVGIG (reference sequence). The length of the CDR3 is 15 residues. The V and J ends lost 2 bases and 4 bases, in that order; junction bases with no gene match: 9. This CDR3 reads CAWSYPGLAEYEQYF. In DNA, the CDR3 is TGTGCCTGGAGTTACCCGGGACTAGCAGAATACGAGCAGTACTTC.

The chain recombines TRBV6-6 with TRBJ2-7, with D tentatively TRBD2 (6 bases). Germline CDR1 MNHNY, CDR2 SVGAGI (reference sequence). This CDR3 has 15 amino acids. V was cut by 6 bases and J by 2 bases, with 17 bases left in between. CDR3 region: CASRGGGVRAYEQYF. CDR3 nucleotides: TGTGCCAGCAGGGGCGGCGGGGTCCGAGCCTACGAGCAGTACTTC.

The chain is built from TRBV29-1 and TRBJ2-7; D perhaps matches TRBD2 (6 bases). Trimming took off 5 bases at V and 6 bases at J, with 20 bases between the two ends. Looked up from germline, CDR1 is SQVTM and CDR2 is ANQGSEA. The CDR3 covers 14 residues. The CDR3 DNA is TGCAGCGTTACTAGCCTCTCGGGTTTTGGCGAGCAGTACTTC. Amino acid sequence: CSVTSLSGFGEQYF.

The chain recombines TRBV2 with TRBJ2-5, with TRBD1 matching over 8 bases. The CDR3 loop spans 14 amino acids. Trimming cost V 8 bases and J 2 bases; bases outside gene matches: 7. CDR1 and CDR2 (germline): SNHLY, FYNNEI. The CDR3 is CASSPGQVQETQYF. The CDR3 DNA reads as TGTGCCAGCTCTCCGGGACAGGTTCAAGAGACCCAGTACTTC.